This T cell receptor (beta chain) was sequenced in a study of T cells after posttransplantation cyclophosphamide. In this sample, this clone turned up many times. Antigen unknown. Treatment was busulfan-fludarabine conditioning, a marrow graft, and cyclophosphamide on days +3 and +4. V was clipped by 2 bases and J by 6 bases; unmatched bases: 7. The CDR3 covers 15 residues. From germline, CDR1 is SQVTM and CDR2 ANQGSEA. This table comes from immunoSEQ multiplex PCR, and its TCRdb copy is limited to in-frame clones, with some not included. The data show some 17,000 clones, with none appearing a single time. Study-wide points: After PTCy, TRB diversity resembled that of CNI/methotrexate controls. Later post-transplant blood repertoires were often dominated by donor CD8+ memory clones.

V gene TRBV29-1 combines with J gene TRBJ2-1, with TRBD2 identical over 10 bases. The TCR sequence derives from a female patient aged 25-39 years who received an allogeneic stem cell transplant from a related donor, was CMV-positive, and had no GVHD. The graft donor may have given rise to some T cells. The sequenced sample was PBMCs, obtained after allogeneic stem cell transplant with posttransplant cyclophosphamide. The CDR3 DNA is TGCAGCGTTGAACTGGGAGCGGGAGGGGGCAATGAGCAGTTCTTC. Translating it yields CSVELGAGGGNEQFF.